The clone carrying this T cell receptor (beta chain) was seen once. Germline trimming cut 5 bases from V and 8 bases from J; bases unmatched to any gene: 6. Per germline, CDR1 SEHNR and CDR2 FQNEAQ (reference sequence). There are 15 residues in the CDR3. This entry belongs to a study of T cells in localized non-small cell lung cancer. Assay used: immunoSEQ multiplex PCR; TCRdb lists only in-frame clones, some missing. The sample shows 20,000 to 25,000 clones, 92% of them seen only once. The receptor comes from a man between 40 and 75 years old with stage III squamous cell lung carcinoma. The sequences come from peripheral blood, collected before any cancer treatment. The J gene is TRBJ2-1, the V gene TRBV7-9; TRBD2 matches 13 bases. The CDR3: CASSRPTSGRDEQFF. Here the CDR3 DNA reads TGTGCCAGCAGCCGCCCTACTAGCGGGAGGGATGAGCAGTTCTTC.